This TCR beta chain was observed in a study of control samples from healthy donors and cancer patients. TCRdb keeps only in-frame clones here, not all; method: immunoSEQ multiplex PCR. The profile covers roughly 84,000 clones, with 91% appearing a single time and 15% to 20% taken by the ten largest. Germline values: CDR1 SNHLY, CDR2 FYNNEI. This CDR3 contains 15 residues. After removal of 6 bases from V and 3 bases from J, the junction contained 10 bases not matched to a gene. The sample consisted of blood. This chain joins TRBV2 and TRBJ1-1, with 7 bases fitting TRBD1. This sequence originates from a man aged 50-59 years in good health. In DNA form, the CDR3 reads TGTGCCAGCAGCGATCCGGGACAGTTTGACACTGAAGCTTTCTTT. Protein product: CASSDPGQFDTEAFF.